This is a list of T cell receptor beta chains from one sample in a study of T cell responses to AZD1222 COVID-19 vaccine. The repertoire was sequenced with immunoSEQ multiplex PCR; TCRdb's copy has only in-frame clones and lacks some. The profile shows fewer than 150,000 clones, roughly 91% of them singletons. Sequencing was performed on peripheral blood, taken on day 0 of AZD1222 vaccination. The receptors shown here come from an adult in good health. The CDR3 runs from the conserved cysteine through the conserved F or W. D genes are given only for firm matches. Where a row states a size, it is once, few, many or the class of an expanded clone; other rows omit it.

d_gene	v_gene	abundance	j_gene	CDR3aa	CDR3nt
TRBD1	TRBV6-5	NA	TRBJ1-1	CASGRTGLNTEAFF	TGTGCCAGCGGAAGGACAGGGTTGAACACTGAAGCTTTCTTT
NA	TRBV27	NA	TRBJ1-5	CASSFPNQPQHF	TGTGCCAGCAGTTTCCCCAATCAGCCCCAGCATTTT
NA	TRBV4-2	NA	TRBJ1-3	CASSLGLQGGSGNTIYF	TGTGCCAGCAGCCTCGGCCTCCAAGGGGGCTCTGGAAACACCATATATTTT
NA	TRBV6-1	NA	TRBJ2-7	CASSEGHQYEQYF	TGTGCCAGCAGTGAGGGACATCAGTACGAGCAGTACTTC
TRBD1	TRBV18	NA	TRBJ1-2	CASSPRSDRALGGYTF	TGTGCCAGCTCACCACGTTCGGACAGGGCATTGGGAGGCTACACCTTC
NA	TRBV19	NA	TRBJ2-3	CASSPSLQDTQYF	TGTGCCAGTAGTCCCTCTCTCCAAGATACGCAGTATTTT
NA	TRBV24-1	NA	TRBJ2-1	CATSDLGPTPEQFF	TGTGCCACCAGTGATTTGGGACCCACACCGGAGCAGTTCTTC
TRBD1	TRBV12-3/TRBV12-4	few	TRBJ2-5	CASRGTGIETQYF	TGTGCCAGCAGAGGGACAGGGATCGAGACCCAGTACTTC
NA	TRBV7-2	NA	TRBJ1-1	CASSLGGHTEAFF	TGTGCCAGCAGCTTAGGGGGGCACACTGAAGCTTTCTTT
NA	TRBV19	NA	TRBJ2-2	CASKSGYTGELFF	TGTGCCAGTAAGTCAGGTTACACCGGGGAGCTGTTTTTT
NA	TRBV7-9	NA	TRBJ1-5	CASSLAGGQQPQHF	TGTGCCAGCAGCTTAGCGGGGGGCCAACAGCCCCAGCATTTT
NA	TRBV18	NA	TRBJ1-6	CASSPGNNSPLHF	TGTGCCAGCTCACCCGGGAATAATTCACCCCTCCACTTT
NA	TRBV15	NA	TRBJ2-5	CATSSGAQVSETQYF	TGTGCCACCAGCAGTGGGGCCCAGGTCTCGGAGACCCAGTACTTC
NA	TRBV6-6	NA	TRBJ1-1	CASRIRGSGNTEAFF	TGTGCCAGCAGAATTCGGGGTAGTGGGAACACTGAAGCTTTCTTT
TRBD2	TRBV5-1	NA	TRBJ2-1	CASSLEPSGGNNEQFF	TGCGCCAGCAGCTTGGAACCAAGCGGGGGAAACAATGAGCAGTTCTTC
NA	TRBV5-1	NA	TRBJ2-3	CASGSPGNTDTQYF	TGCGCCAGCGGCTCCCCGGGGAACACAGATACGCAGTATTTT
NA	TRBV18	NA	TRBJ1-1	CASSPLKNTEAFF	TGTGCCAGCTCACCATTGAAGAACACTGAAGCTTTCTTT
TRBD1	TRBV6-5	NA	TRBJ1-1	CASSWDRAGAVEAFF	TGTGCCAGCAGTTGGGACAGAGCAGGGGCCGTTGAAGCTTTCTTT
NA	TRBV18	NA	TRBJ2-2	CASSPWVWQGIATGELFF	TGTGCCAGCTCACCATGGGTTTGGCAGGGGATCGCTACCGGGGAGCTGTTTTTT
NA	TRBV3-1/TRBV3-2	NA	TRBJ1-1	CASSPGTEAFF	TGTGCCAGCAGCCCAGGGACTGAAGCTTTCTTT
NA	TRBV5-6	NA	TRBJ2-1	CASSLRREQFF	TGTGCCAGCAGCTTGAGAAGAGAGCAGTTCTTC
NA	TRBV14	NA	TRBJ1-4	CASSRRHLGAEKLFF	TGTGCCAGCAGCCGCCGCCATCTGGGGGCAGAAAAACTGTTTTTT
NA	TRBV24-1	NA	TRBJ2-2	CATSEPGLSGELFF	TGTGCCACCAGTGAACCAGGGTTATCCGGGGAGCTGTTTTTT
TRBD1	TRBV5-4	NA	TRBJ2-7	CASSRDRGLEQYF	TGTGCCAGCAGCCGGGACAGGGGGCTCGAGCAGTACTTC
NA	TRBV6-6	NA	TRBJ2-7	CASSPGGSAILGEQYF	TGTGCCAGCAGCCCCGGGGGCAGCGCCATTCTGGGCGAGCAGTACTTC
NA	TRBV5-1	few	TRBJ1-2	CASSAGDDYGYTF	TGCGCCAGCAGCGCAGGGGACGACTATGGCTACACCTTC
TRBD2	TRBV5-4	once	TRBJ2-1	CASSLAPYGLAGNEQFF	TGTGCCAGCAGCTTGGCCCCCTACGGACTAGCGGGTAATGAGCAGTTCTTC
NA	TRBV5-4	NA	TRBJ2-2	CASSLPDVSNTGELFF	TGTGCCAGCAGCTTGCCGGACGTATCGAACACCGGGGAGCTGTTTTTT
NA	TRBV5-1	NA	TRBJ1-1	CASSFPGQMNTEAFF	TGCGCCAGCAGCTTCCCGGGACAAATGAACACTGAAGCTTTCTTT
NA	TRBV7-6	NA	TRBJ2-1	CASSVRDGIQFEQFF	TGTGCCAGCAGCGTCCGGGACGGGATCCAGTTCGAACAGTTCTTC
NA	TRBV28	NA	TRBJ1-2	CASSTPGVLVGYTF	TGTGCCAGCAGTACGCCTGGAGTTCTGGTTGGCTACACCTTC
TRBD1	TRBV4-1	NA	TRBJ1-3	CASSHGRPRGLSGNTIYF	TGCGCCAGCAGCCATGGCCGTCCCAGGGGGCTGTCTGGAAACACCATATATTTT
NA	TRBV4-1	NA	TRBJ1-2	CASSHEGGGSKIYGYTF	TGCGCCAGCAGCCACGAAGGTGGGGGGTCGAAAATCTATGGCTACACCTTC
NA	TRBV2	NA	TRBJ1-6	CASSERVSPLHF	TGTGCCAGCAGTGAAAGGGTATCACCCCTCCACTTT
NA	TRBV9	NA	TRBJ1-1	CASSVIGGPKAKAFF	TGTGCCAGCAGCGTTATTGGGGGGCCAAAGGCGAAAGCTTTCTTT
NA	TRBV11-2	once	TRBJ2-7	CASSLARDTTSYEQYF	TGTGCCAGCAGCTTAGCCCGGGACACAACCTCCTACGAGCAGTACTTC
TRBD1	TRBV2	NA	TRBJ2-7	CASGLGQLFPEQYF	TGTGCCAGCGGACTGGGACAGCTATTTCCCGAGCAGTACTTC
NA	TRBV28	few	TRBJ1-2	CASSLGVGGYGYTF	TGTGCCAGCAGTTTAGGAGTAGGAGGCTATGGCTACACCTTC
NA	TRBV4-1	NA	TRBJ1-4	CASSQEGGKLFF	TGCGCCAGCAGCCAAGAGGGGGGGAAACTGTTTTTT
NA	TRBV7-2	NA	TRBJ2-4	CASSRGQSLVPLAKNIQYF	TGTGCCAGCAGCAGAGGACAGAGCCTCGTTCCCTTAGCCAAAAACATTCAGTACTTC
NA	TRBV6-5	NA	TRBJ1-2	CASSYNSYGYTF	TGTGCCAGCAGTTACAACAGCTATGGCTACACCTTC
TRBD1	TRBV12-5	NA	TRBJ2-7	CASGLTGFYEQYF	TGTGCTAGTGGCCTGACAGGGTTCTACGAGCAGTACTTC